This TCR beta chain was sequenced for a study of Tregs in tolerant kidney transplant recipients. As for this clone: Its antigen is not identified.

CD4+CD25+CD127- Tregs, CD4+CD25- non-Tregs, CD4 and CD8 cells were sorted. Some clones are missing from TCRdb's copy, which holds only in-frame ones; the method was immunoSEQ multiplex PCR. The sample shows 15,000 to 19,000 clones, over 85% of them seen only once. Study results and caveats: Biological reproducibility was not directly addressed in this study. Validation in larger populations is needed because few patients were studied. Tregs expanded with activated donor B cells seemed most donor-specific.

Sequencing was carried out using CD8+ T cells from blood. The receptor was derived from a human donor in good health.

This chain's CDR3 is CASSLDRETEAFF. In nucleotides, the CDR3 is TGTGCCAGCAGCCTTGACAGGGAAACTGAAGCTTTCTTT. The genes are TRBV7-3 and TRBJ1-1; 7 nucleotides agree with TRBD1. V shed 5 bases and J 5 bases; nucleotides not matched to a gene: 5. This CDR3 spans 13 amino acids. Germline V CDR1 and CDR2: SGHTA, FQGTGA.